The rows below give T cell receptor delta chains drawn from one sample of a study of gamma-delta chains in newborns, infants, children. TCRdb called clones from the reads again using CATT. The sample lists fewer than 5,500 delta-chain clones; less than 45% were seen once. Sequencing was done on a sample of blood. These receptors were collected from a child who received the measles vaccine. Both conserved end residues are part of each CDR3. Each record gives: clone size, D gene, V gene, J gene, CDR3 DNA, CDR3 protein. The D gene is left open where the match is weak. Clone size is not always given. Where it is, it says once, few, many or a class for expanded clones.

>few|TRDD3|TRDV1|TRDJ1
TGTGCTCTTGGGGAACTCGGCGTACTGGGGCTAACCGATAAACTCATCTTT
CALGELGVLGLTDKLIF
>few|TRDD3|TRDV3|TRDJ1
TGTGCCTACCGGGGATACGGACCTTACACCGATAAACTCATCTTT
CAYRGYGPYTDKLIF
>few|NA|TRDV3|TRDJ1
TGTGCCTTCCTAAATCCCTGGTGGGGGGCCGAACGGTATAAACTCATCTTT
CAFLNPWWGAERYKLIF
>NA|TRDD3|TRDV3|TRDJ1
TGTGCCTTTGAACCCCCTGCTGCTGGGGGATACGGGGGAATAGGTAGCGGGGGAAAACTCATCTTT
CAFEPPAAGGYGGIGSGGKLIF
>once|NA|TRDV1|TRDJ1
TGTGCTCTTGGGGAAGCTCATAAGACGCTTCCTAGACCTACTGGGGCTCTGACCGATAAACTCATTTTT
CALGEAHKTLPRPTGALTDKLIF
>NA|TRDD2|TRDV1|TRDJ1
TGTGCTCTTGGGGAAAGGGCCTTCCTACGACACTGGGGATCCTACACCGATAAACTCATCTTT
CALGERAFLRHWGSYTDKLIF
>few|TRDD3|TRDV2|TRDJ3
TGTGCCTGTAACTACAGGGGGATATTTAGCTCCTGGGACACCCGACAGATGTTTTTC
CACNYRGIFSSWDTRQMFF
>few|NA|TRDV1|TRDJ1
TGTGCTCTTGGGACCCAAGGGTTCTTCCTTTCAACTGGGGCGATACAACCCGATAAACTCATCTTT
CALGTQGFFLSTGAIQPDKLIF
>NA|NA|TRDV1|TRDJ1
TGTGCTCTTGGGGAACTGAAACATTCGGGACATTACACCGATAAGCTCATCTTT
CALGELKHSGHYTDKLIF
>NA|NA|TRDV2|TRDJ1
TGTGCCTGTGACACCGTAGGGGCCCATAAACTCATCTTT
CACDTVGAHKLIF
>NA|NA|TRDV1|TRDJ1
TGTGCTCTTGGGGGTAACTGGGCCTCCCTCGGGGGTCTTAACACCGATAAACTCATCTTT
CALGGNWASLGGLNTDKLIF
>medium-sized|NA|TRDV1|TRDJ1
TGTGCTCTTGGGGACCCGTGGAAACTCATCTTT
CALGDPWKLIF
>NA|TRDD3|TRDV1|TRDJ1
TGTGCTCTTGGGGAACTAGTGTTCCCCTCGGGACACTGGGGGAAGTACACCGATGAACTCATCTTT
CALGELVFPSGHWGKYTDELIF
>medium-sized|TRDD3|TRDV2|TRDJ3
TGTGCCTGTGACCGCGCTGGGGGAGAATCCTGGGACACCCGACAGATGTTTTTC
CACDRAGGESWDTRQMFF
>NA|NA|TRDV2|TRDJ1
TGTGCCTTCAGGGATCCCGGGGGGACCGATAAACTCATCTCTGGAAAAGGAACCCGTGTGACTGTGGAACCAAGTAAGGTGGGGCCCGATAAACTCATCTTT
CAFRDPGGTDKLISGKGTRVTVEPSKVGPDKLIF
>NA|TRDD3|TRDV2|TRDJ3
TGTGCCTGTGACATACTGGGGGATACGCGTAGGGACACCCTACATATGTTTTTC
CACDILGDTRRDTLHMFF
>NA|TRDD3|TRDV1|TRDJ1
TGTGCTCTTGGGACTCATATCCTAATTAAATTGTGGGGGGATACGTCCGATAAACTCATCTTT
CALGTHILIKLWGDTSDKLIF
>few|TRDD2|TRDV1|TRDJ2
TGTGCTCTTGGGCCTCCTTCCTACCCCACGATACCTAGAGGGAGGACAGCACAACTCTTCTTT
CALGPPSYPTIPRGRTAQLFF
>NA|TRDD3|TRDV1|TRDJ1
TGTGCTCTTGGGGTCCCCCCCAGAGACTTCCTCAGATACTGGGGGTCCGATAAACTCATCTTT
CALGVPPRDFLRYWGSDKLIF
>few|TRDD3|TRDV1|TRDJ1
TGTGCTCTTGGGGCTAGTGGGTACTGGGGGATAACGGGGGTTTACACCGATAAACTCATCTTT
CALGASGYWGITGVYTDKLIF
>NA|TRDD2|TRDV1|TRDJ1
TGTGCTCTTGGGGAACTAGTATTTGGGCCTTCCTACGCATTCCGAGCTCCAATTTTAGCCACCGATAAACTCATCTTT
CALGELVFGPSYAFRAPILATDKLIF
>NA|NA|TRDV1|TRDJ1
TGTGCTCTTGGGGACCCCCGCCTTCCTCTGTACTGGGCGTACACCGATAAACTCATCTTT
CALGDPRLPLYWAYTDKLIF
>few|TRDD3|TRDV1|TRDJ1
TGTGCTCTTGGGGAGTACTGGGGGATACTATGCACCGATAAACTCATCTTT
CALGEYWGILCTDKLIF
>NA|TRDD3|TRDV1|TRDJ1
TGTGCTCTTGGGGATCGTTTTTCCTGGATTACTGGGGGAGAGCACTTGTACACCGATAAACTCATCTTT
CALGDRFSWITGGEHLYTDKLIF
>medium-sized|TRDD3|TRAV29/DV5|TRDJ1
TGTGCAGCATCTCCGGGGATACGGCGATACACCGATAAACTCATCTTT
CAASPGIRRYTDKLIF
>NA|NA|TRDV1|TRDJ2
TGTGCTCTTGGGGGGCTAACTGCACAACTCTTCTTT
CALGGLTAQLFF
>medium-sized|TRDD3|TRDV2|TRDJ1
TGTGCCTGTGACAGTACTGGGGACCTTAACACCGATAAACTCATCTTT
CACDSTGDLNTDKLIF
>NA|TRDD3|TRDV1|TRDJ1
TGTGCTCTTGGGTCGCCTTCCAAGGGGGGATACGCCACCGATAAACTCATCTTT
CALGSPSKGGYATDKLIF
>medium-sized|TRDD3|TRDV2|TRDJ3
TGTGCCTGTGACACTGGGGGATACTACTCCTGGGACACCCGACAGATGTTTTTC
CACDTGGYYSWDTRQMFF
>NA|TRDD3|TRDV2|TRDJ1
TGTGCCTGTGACACCGGAAAGTACTGGGGGTCCCAGGATAAACTCATCTTT
CACDTGKYWGSQDKLIF
>NA|TRDD3|TRDV1|TRDJ1
TGTGCTCTTGGGGAATCCGGCCCTTCCCCACTGGGGGATACAGAAGGGGCCGATAAACTCATCTTT
CALGESGPSPLGDTEGADKLIF
>NA|TRDD3|TRDV1|TRDJ1
TGCGCTCTTGGGGAACTGGGGGGGTACTGGGTATATCCCGCTAACACCGATAAACTCATCTTT
CALGELGGYWVYPANTDKLIF
>few|NA|TRDV1|TRDJ1
TGTGCTCTTGGGGTCACCTCCCCCTGGAACGATAAACTCATCTTT
CALGVTSPWNDKLIF
>few|TRDD3|TRDV1|TRDJ1
TGTGCTCTTGGGGCCCTAGACCGGGGATATACCGATAAACTCATCTTT
CALGALDRGYTDKLIF
>few|NA|TRDV2|TRDJ1
TGTGCCTGTGACTGGACATATCTACTTGCAATACCGAGTAAACTCATCTTT
CACDWTYLLAIPSKLIF
>NA|NA|TRDV1|TRDJ3
TGTGCTCTTGGACAACGGGGTGCCAAATCGGGCTCCTGGGACACCCGACAGATGTTTTTC
CALGQRGAKSGSWDTRQMFF
>NA|TRDD3|TRDV2|TRDJ1
TGTGCCTGTGACACTGAAAAGTTGTACTGGGGGAGACCCTATGCCACCGATAAACTCATCTTT
CACDTEKLYWGRPYATDKLIF
>few|TRDD3|TRAV29/DV5|TRDJ3
TGTGCAGCAAGCGCGTTACTGGGGGATATAGGCTCCTGGGACACCCGACAGATGTTTTTC
CAASALLGDIGSWDTRQMFF
>NA|TRDD3|TRDV1|TRDJ1
TGTGCTCTTGGGGAACGGGGCCTCCTAACACCGTACTGGGGGACAACCGATAAACTCATCTTT
CALGERGLLTPYWGTTDKLIF
>medium-sized|TRDD3|TRDV2|TRDJ3
TGTGCCTGTGACACCTCCTGGGGGATTCCCCCTAGCTCCTGGGACACCCGACAGATGTTTTTC
CACDTSWGIPPSSWDTRQMFF
>few|NA|TRDV1|TRDJ1
TGTGCTCTTGGGGAACTAAGTCCTAATGGGGGGTACACCGATAAACTCATCTTT
CALGELSPNGGYTDKLIF
>NA|TRDD3|TRDV1|TRDJ1
TGTGCTCTTGGGGCCAAGGGAACTGGGAGCGGTTACCATACTGGGGGATCCTACACCGATAAACTCATCTTT
CALGAKGTGSGYHTGGSYTDKLIF
>once|TRDD3|TRDV2|TRDJ3
TGTGCCTGTGACACGCTGGGGGATAAACAAAGCTCCTGGGACACCCTACAGATGTTTTTC
CACDTLGDKQSSWDTLQMFF
>NA|TRDD3|TRDV1|TRDJ3
TGTGCTCTTGGGGAACGGGAACGGGGGATACGCGTGGTTAGCTCCTGGGACACCCGACAGATGTTTTTC
CALGERERGIRVVSSWDTRQMFF
>few|NA|TRDV1|TRDJ1
TGTGCTCTTGGGGAATCGTCGATTCCTAGGTACACCGATAAACTCATCTTT
CALGESSIPRYTDKLIF
>NA|TRDD3|TRDV1|TRDJ1
TGTGCTCTTGAGGAAACAGGAATCCTACGTCCGGGGGATACGATAATCTTCGATAAACTCATCTTT
CALEETGILRPGDTIIFDKLIF
>NA|TRDD2|TRAV29/DV5|TRDJ1
TGTGCAGCAAGCGCGGTCCTTCCTCCTCATCCCACCGATAAACTCATCTTT
CAASAVLPPHPTDKLIF
>NA|TRDD3|TRDV1|TRDJ3
TGTGCTCTTGGGGAACTAACTTCGCCGTACTGGGGGATACGCGACCTTACCAGCTGGGACACCCGACAGATGTTTTTC
CALGELTSPYWGIRDLTSWDTRQMFF
>few|TRDD3|TRDV3|TRDJ1
TGTGCCTTTCATAGGGGAACTGGGGGATACACCGATAAACTCATCTTT
CAFHRGTGGYTDKLIF
>NA|TRDD3|TRDV1|TRDJ1
TGTGCTCTTGGGGCCCTACTCCTACGCGGGCTGGGGGATATTGACGATAAACTCATCTTT
CALGALLLRGLGDIDDKLIF
>NA|NA|TRDV1|TRDJ1
TGTGCTCTTGGGGAACTAGAGGTGAACAACGGCGTATATACCCCAGACACCGATAAACTCATCTTT
CALGELEVNNGVYTPDTDKLIF
>NA|NA|TRAV29/DV5|TRDJ1
TGTGCAGCAAGCGCGAGCTACTTCATACGCCCTCGGTACACCGATAAACTCATCTTT
CAASASYFIRPRYTDKLIF
>NA|NA|TRDV1|TRDJ1
TGTGCTCTTGGGGAACTCCCGGGGAGCACCGATAAACTCATCTTT
CALGELPGSTDKLIF
>NA|TRDD3|TRDV1|TRDJ1
TGTGCTCTTGGGGTCCGCCTTCCCCGTACTGGGGGACCCTACACCGATAAACTCATCTTT
CALGVRLPRTGGPYTDKLIF
>NA|NA|TRDV1|TRDJ1
TGTGCTCTTGGGGCCTTGGCCGATGACGATAAACTCATCTTT
CALGALADDDKLIF
>NA|NA|TRDV1|TRDJ1
TGTGCTCTTGGGGAACTTCCCATCCGGGGGGCGTACACCGATAAACTCATCTTT
CALGELPIRGAYTDKLIF
>NA|TRDD3|TRDV1|TRDJ1
TGTGCTCTTGGGGAACATTTACCAGACTGGGGGAGATATCCCCACACCGATAAACTCATCTTT
CALGEHLPDWGRYPHTDKLIF